This section outlines one T cell receptor (beta chain) sequence together with its context. This record belongs to a study of blood T cell repertoires in COVID-19. For the study at large: Spain, Italy and the United States supplied samples that represented acute and convalescent COVID-19. Sources were T cells, B-cell-depleted T cells, or PBMCs; the material itself was cDNA or gDNA.

Original processing methods: Reference gene primer amplification gave estimated nucleated cell counts. The method was immunoSEQ multiplex PCR; TCRdb's version includes in-frame clones alone and lacks a portion of them. The D gene and trimming were derived from the DNA, and the V and J assignments and clone size from that table. The table lists about 270,000 clones, about 90% of them singletons. The study assigned cohorts using participant-reported clinical history. Trimming took off 4 bases at V and 4 bases at J, with 11 bases between the two ends. The CDR3 is 13 residues long. CDR1 MNHEY and CDR2 SMNVEV come from the germline V gene (reference sequence).

The rearrangement links TRBV27 to TRBJ2-7; no definite D call. The specimen was PBMCs or T cells enriched from blood (not recorded which). This TCR came from a woman in her twenties or thirties with acute COVID-19. The CDR3: CASSSFPTYEQYF. CDR3 in DNA: TGTGCCAGCAGTTCCTTTCCCACATACGAGCAGTACTTC.